These 4 T cell receptor beta chains were sequenced from one sample in a study of control samples from healthy donors and cancer patients. The data were produced by immunoSEQ multiplex PCR, yet TCRdb's version contains in-frame clones alone and is incomplete. The sample lists around 100,000 clones, about 90% occurring once. What was sequenced was blood. The receptor source for this set is a woman aged 45-65 years in good health.

The chain carries TRBV19 and TRBJ2-2, with D uncertain. V dropped 7 bases and J dropped 4 bases, with 16 bases sitting between them. CDR3 length equals 15 residues. In germline, CDR1 is LNHDA, CDR2 SQIVND (reference sequence). The CDR3 is CASNSVGFGTGELFF. The CDR3 coding sequence is TGTGCCAGTAATTCAGTTGGCTTTGGCACCGGGGAGCTGTTTTTT.

V usage is TRBV19 and J usage is TRBJ1-1, with D perhaps matching TRBD1 (6 bases). The V end was cut by 6 bases, the J end by 5 bases, with 10 bases between. The CDR3 runs to 12 residues. Germline loops: CDR1 LNHDA, CDR2 SQIVND (reference sequence). The CDR3 protein is CASRYRETEAFF. CDR3 bases: TGTGCCAGTAGGTACAGGGAAACTGAAGCTTTCTTT.

The chain joins TRBV18 to TRBJ1-5; weak D call: TRBD1 (6 bases). The CDR3 has 15 residues. Germline V CDR1 and CDR2: KGHSH, LQKENI. The germline V and J ends were trimmed by 3 bases and 0 bases, with 9 bases remaining between them. CDR3 sequence: CASSPGQYSNQPQHF. The DNA for the CDR3 is TGTGCCAGCTCACCCGGACAGTATAGCAATCAGCCCCAGCATTTT.

The rearrangement links TRBV5-4 to TRBJ2-3; D possibly corresponds to TRBD2 (7 bases). V lost 1 base to trimming and J lost 5 bases, with 11 bases between them. This CDR3 has 14 amino acids. Germline V CDR1 and CDR2: SGHNT, YYREEE (reference sequence). CDR3 coding DNA: TGTGCCAGCAGCTTGCGGGGGGCGGGAGATACGCAGTATTTT. It specifies CASSLRGAGDTQYF.